One sample yielded the 19 T cell receptor beta chains listed below, sequenced in a study of tumor-infiltrating lymphocytes in primary liver carcinoma. Both RNA and DNA were isolated together from about 20-30 mg of bulk tissue that had not been sorted. Priming with a constant-region primer yielded TCR beta cDNA from roughly 490 ng total RNA. Slightly modified ARM-PCR served as the procedure for the TCR beta libraries. These libraries came from three rounds of nested multiplex PCR. TRBV1-TRBV30 forward and Cbeta reverse primers drove the first two roughly 10-cycle rounds. From the multiplex PCR reads, TCRdb called clonotypes with MiXCR, one entry per CDR3 protein. The repertoire holds 20,000 to 25,000 distinct CDR3 sequences, with around three quarters as singletons. Sequenced: liver tumor tissue from sampling region 1. Regarding subset: tumor region T1, superior pole. The receptor source for this set is a man in his forties or fifties with primary liver carcinoma and hepatitis B virus infection.

In the case of this clonotype: Since the CDR3 does not end with the conserved phenylalanine or tryptophan, this likely comes from a read error. The J gene is TRBJ2-2, the V gene TRBV11-2; D is unresolved. The CDR3 spans 17 residues. The germline CDR1 and CDR2 sequences are SGHAT and FQNNGV. In nucleotides, the CDR3 is TGTGCCAGCAGTTTAGCATTAGGAGAGGTGAACACCGGGGAGCTGTTTTTA. It translates to CASSLALGEVNTGELFL.

In regard to this clonotype: The junction does not match germline at one end; this may be a read error. This chain links TRBV11-2 with TRBJ2-1; 9 nucleotides align to TRBD2. Germline V CDR1 and CDR2: SGHAT, FQNNGV. The CDR3 spans 15 residues. The CDR3 loop reads CAISPRRGGLGEQFF. Here the CDR3 DNA reads TGTGCCATCAGCCCCCGGCGGGGGGGATTGGGTGAGCAGTTCTTC.

The chain joins TRBV5-1 to TRBJ1-1, with 9 bases aligning to TRBD1. CDR3 length equals 14 residues. V trimming: 5 bases; J trimming: 6 bases; junction bases outside the gene matches: 8. Germline CDR1 is SGHRS and CDR2 is YFSETQ. The CDR3 DNA follows: TGCGCCAGCAGTCCGGACAGGGGCGTCGCTGAAGCTTTCTTT. This sequence encodes CASSPDRGVAEAFF.

This clonotype showed up many times. The rearrangement links TRBV6-5 to TRBJ2-5; the match to TRBD1 covers 10 bases. V was pared by 5 bases and J by 7 bases, with 4 bases of the junction left unmatched. This CDR3 region has 13 residues. Germline CDR1 MNHEY, CDR2 SVGAGI. CDR3 sequence: CASSIDRGLTQYF. In DNA form, the CDR3 reads TGTGCCAGCAGTATCGACAGGGGGCTGACCCAGTACTTC.

The rearrangement joins TRBV7-6 to TRBJ2-2; no definite D call. V lost 1 base and J 5 bases, leaving 8 bases between the germline ends. The germline V gene encodes CDR1 SGHVS and CDR2 FNYEAQ. The CDR3 is 14 residues long. The CDR3 DNA reads as TGTGCCAGCAGCTTAGGGCCCACAACCGGGGAGCTGTTTTTT. This codes for CASSLGPTTGELFF.

The count of this clonotype is one. Germline is not matched at one junction end, which may reflect a read error. The J gene is TRBJ2-7, the V gene TRBV6-6; the D gene could be TRBD1 or TRBD2 (6 bases each). There are 16 residues in the CDR3. Germline CDR1 and CDR2: MNHNY and SVGAGI (reference sequence). The CDR3 region is CASNYLRRGVTYEQYF. The CDR3 nucleotides read TGTGCAAGCAATTACCTACGAAGGGGGGTTACCTACGAGCAGTACTTC.

This clonotype was counted ten times or more. This chain connects TRBV12-3 or TRBV12-4 to TRBJ2-5; TRBD1 agrees at 9 bases. CDR3 size: 15 residues. V lost 6 bases and J lost 5; bases outside the gene matches: 10. The CDR3 reads CASSRRDRVKETQYF. In DNA form, the CDR3 reads TGTGCCAGCAGCCGGAGGGACAGGGTGAAGGAGACCCAGTACTTC.

This clonotype showed up many times. The CDR3 here is CASSFGGGPRSINEQFF. Written as DNA, the CDR3 is TGTGCCAGCAGCTTCGGGGGAGGGCCCCGATCCATCAATGAGCAGTTCTTC. This sequence joins TRBV7-9 and TRBJ2-1, with 7 bases identical to TRBD2. The germline gives CDR1 SEHNR, CDR2 FQNEAQ (reference sequence). The CDR3 is made up of 17 amino acids. J lost 6 bases, V lost 3 bases, and 14 bases had no gene match.

There are a few counts of this clonotype. The chain uses TRBV29-1 and TRBJ2-3; 12 bases agree with TRBD2. The germline V gene has CDR1 SQVTM and CDR2 ANQGSEA. The CDR3 length is 15 residues. The CDR3 DNA is TGCAGTGTTTCCGGGACTAGCGGGTTCGCAGATACGCAGTATTTT. It encodes CSVSGTSGFADTQYF.

The V call is TRBV29-1, the J call TRBJ2-7; D remains unclear. The germline V gene has CDR1 SQVTM and CDR2 ANQGSEA. V was pared by 5 bases and J by 7 bases, with 15 bases between. This CDR3 contains 12 residues. The CDR3: CSVKVAGSEQYF. The DNA of the CDR3 is TGCAGCGTTAAGGTGGCAGGTTCAGAGCAGTACTTC.

The table lists this clonotype with many counts. Being one base from a much bigger clone, this may be a read error. The V and J genes are TRBV5-1 and TRBJ2-7; D may be TRBD1 (7 bases). The CDR3 consists of 17 residues. Germline CDR1 and CDR2: SGHRS and YFSETQ. The DNA for the CDR3 is TGCGCCAGCAGCTTGTCTCTCGGAGGGGGACAGCACTACGAGCAGCACTTC. This translates into CASSLSLGGGQHYEQHF.

The rearrangement uses TRBV5-6 and TRBJ2-1; D gene unclear. From germline, CDR1 is SGHDT and CDR2 YYEEEE. The CDR3 is 15 residues long. DNA of the CDR3: TGTGTCAGTAGCTTCCCCAACCTAGTGGGCAATGAGCAGTTCTTC. It specifies CVSSFPNLVGNEQFF.

Comments on this clonotype: At one end the junction does not follow the germline gene, possibly because of a read error. The chain recombines TRBV11-2 with TRBJ2-5; TRBD2 is a possible D gene (6 bases). CDR3 length: 16 amino acids. The V gene's germline CDR1 is SGHAT and CDR2 FQNNGV. CDR3 region: CACSHTPGAGRETQYF. In nucleotides, the CDR3 is TGTGCCTGCAGCCATACTCCTGGCGCGGGGAGAGAGACCCAGTACTTC.

On this clonotype: A read error may produce the germline difference seen at one junction end. The chain uses TRBV11-2 and TRBJ2-1; D unclear. The CDR3 runs 16 residues. The germline V gene encodes CDR1 SGHAT and CDR2 FQNNGV. CDR3 coding DNA: TGTGCCGGCAGCTTAGAGTTGGTTGTTAACAACAATGAGCACTTCTTC. Translating it yields CAGSLELVVNNNEHFF.

This rearrangement joins TRBV4-3 to TRBJ2-1; 10 bases are a match to TRBD2. The V and J ends lost 0 bases and 4 bases, in that order; junction bases with no gene match: 3. CDR1 is LGHNA and CDR2 is YSLEER in the germline V gene. The CDR3 covers 16 residues. CDR3 amino acids: CASSQDGLAAYNEQFF. CDR3 nucleotide sequence: TGCGCCAGCAGCCAAGACGGACTAGCGGCATACAATGAGCAGTTCTTC.

Remarks on this clonotype: The junction and the germline gene differ at one end; a read error may be behind it. The chain couples TRBV29-1 to TRBJ2-1; a possible D gene is TRBD2 (5 bases). The CDR3 sequence is 16 residues long. Looked up from germline, CDR1 is SQVTM and CDR2 is ANQGSEA. Here the CDR3 reads CSVATHRPWSHQEQFF. The CDR3 DNA is TGTAGCGTCGCCACGCATCGGCCCTGGTCCCATCAAGAGCAGTTCTTC.

About this clonotype: A single base separates this from a much larger clone, so it may be a read error. Because the CDR3 is missing its conserved closing phenylalanine or tryptophan, this is likely a read error. The chain carries TRBV12-3 or TRBV12-4 and TRBJ2-7; D is possibly TRBD2 (5 bases). This CDR3 has 13 amino acids. Trimming left V 7 bases short and J 3 bases short, with 13 bases between. Here the CDR3 DNA reads TGTGCCAGCACCCGACGGGAATACTACGAGCAGTACCTC. This codes for CASTRREYYEQYL.

As for this clonotype: One end of the junction varies from germline; a read error may be responsible. The V call is TRBV7-9, the J call TRBJ2-2; possibly TRBD1 for D (5 bases). The CDR3 has 16 amino acids. Germline V gene data show CDR1 as SEHNR and CDR2 as FQNEAQ (reference sequence). This CDR3 reads CVSATWTIANTGELFF. The CDR3 nucleotides are TGTGTCAGCGCTACTTGGACAATCGCGAACACCGGGGAGCTGTTTTTT.

In regard to this clonotype: A read error is possible here, since a much larger clone lies one base away. V usage is TRBV12-5 and J usage is TRBJ2-1, with 10 bases aligning to TRBD1. This CDR3 contains 15 residues. V lost 6 bases, J lost 16 bases, and 18 bases stayed unmatched. Germline V lookup: CDR1 LGHNT, CDR2 FRNRAP. CDR3 sequence reads: CASGGGDRGYIELFF. The DNA for the CDR3 is TGTGCTAGTGGAGGGGGGGACAGGGGCTATATTGAGCTATTCTTC.